The clone carrying this T cell receptor (beta chain) appeared a few times. The antigen is undetermined. Germline CDR1 and CDR2: LGHNA and YNFKEQ. This CDR3 spans 12 amino acids. The V and J ends lost 4 bases and 6 bases respectively, with 8 bases between them. Sequencing targeted expressed TCRB transcripts, as all isolated RNA had been reverse transcribed. Sequenced by immunoSEQ multiplex PCR; TCRdb stores in-frame clones only, minus some. The table includes about 400,000 clones, roughly 12% detected once. This record belongs to a study of beta chain features in type 1 diabetes. The study's findings and limits: Insertions at VDJ junctions were less frequent in type 1 diabetes patients. These patients also deleted more nucleotides at the same junctions. Within each of all four CD4+ subsets, Type 1 diabetes patients had TCRB CDR3s that were moderately but significantly shorter.

This clonotype was obtained from a man aged 18 to 29 in good health. The chain combines TRBV4-2 with TRBJ2-3; D not resolved. Source material: naive CD4+ T cells from blood. The CDR3 sequence is CASSLSQDTQYF. In nucleotides, the CDR3 is TGTGCCAGCAGCCTTTCTCAGGATACGCAGTATTTT.